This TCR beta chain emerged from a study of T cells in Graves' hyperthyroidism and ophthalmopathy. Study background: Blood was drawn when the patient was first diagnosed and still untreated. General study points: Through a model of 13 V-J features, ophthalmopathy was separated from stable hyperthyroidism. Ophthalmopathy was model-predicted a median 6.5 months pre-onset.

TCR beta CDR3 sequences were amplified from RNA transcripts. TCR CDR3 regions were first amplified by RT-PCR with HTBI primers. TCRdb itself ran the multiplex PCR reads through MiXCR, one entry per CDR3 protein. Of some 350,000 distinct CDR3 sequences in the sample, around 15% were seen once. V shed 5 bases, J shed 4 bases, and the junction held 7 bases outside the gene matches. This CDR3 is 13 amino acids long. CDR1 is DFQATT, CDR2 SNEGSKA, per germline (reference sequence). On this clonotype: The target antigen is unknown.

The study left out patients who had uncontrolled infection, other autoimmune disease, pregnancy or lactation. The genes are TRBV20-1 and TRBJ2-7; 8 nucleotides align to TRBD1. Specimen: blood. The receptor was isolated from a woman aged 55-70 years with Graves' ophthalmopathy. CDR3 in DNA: TGCAGTGCTCCGGAAACAGGGGGTTACGAGCAGTACTTC. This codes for CSAPETGGYEQYF.